Here is one T cell receptor (beta chain) with its context. Profiled with immunoSEQ multiplex PCR; TCRdb holds only in-frame clones, not every one. The data hold about 84,000 clones, with less than 95% observed a single time. This entry is derived from a study of technical replicates of blood from several donors. The V segment lost 5 bases and the J segment 3 bases; nucleotides outside the gene matches: 11. The germline V gene has CDR1 SGHTA and CDR2 FQGNSA. The CDR3 contains 16 residues. The chain uses TRBV7-2 and TRBJ2-5; 8 bases align to TRBD2. What was sequenced was T cells isolated from PBMCs. This TCR came from a human donor in good health. The CDR3 reads CASSPPVVAGKETQYF. The DNA for the CDR3 is TGTGCCAGCAGCCCCCCCGTTGTAGCGGGGAAAGAGACCCAGTACTTC. Full variable domain (missing parts from reference TRBV7-2 and TRBJ2-5): GAGVSQSPSNKVTEKGKDVELRCDPISGHTALYWYRQSLGQGLEFLIYFQGNSAPDKSGLPSDRFSAERTGGSVSTLTIQRTQQEDSAVYLCASSPPVVAGKETQYFGPGTRLLVL.